The T cell receptor (beta chain) described here comes from a study of Ad26.COV2.S vaccination and SARS-CoV-2 variants. Whole-study context: Ad26.COV2.S, an intramuscular injection, was given once or twice 56 days apart. General study findings and limits: For non-spike TCRs, breadth in vaccine recipients resembled that in placebo recipients. Possibly, TCR breadth and depth analyses underestimated total T cell responses.

This clone was detected once. The antigen remains unidentified. This CDR3 contains 14 residues. Germline V CDR1 and CDR2: SGHTS, YDEGEE. V was trimmed by 0 bases and J by 7 bases, leaving 13 bases between them. Using immunoSEQ multiplex PCR, the repertoire was profiled, and TCRdb retains in-frame clones only, with some absent. The data hold 300,000 to 350,000 clones, with around 84% observed a single time. Stated treatment: about 20 received Ad26.COV2.S at low or high dose, single or two shots; 5 received placebo; per-sample allocation not given. The samples date from day 63 after the first vaccine or placebo injection. In Boston, the donor was an adult between 18-55 years of age.

The sample in question was peripheral blood, obtained in a trial of Ad26.COV2.S vaccine versus placebo. This rearrangement joins TRBV5-8 to TRBJ2-5, with no clear D. This clonotype originated in a person between 18 and 59 years old who received the Ad26.COV2.S COVID-19 vaccine or a placebo. This chain's CDR3 is CASSLGARIGTQYF. In DNA form, the CDR3 reads TGTGCCAGCAGCTTGGGGGCCCGAATAGGGACCCAGTACTTC.